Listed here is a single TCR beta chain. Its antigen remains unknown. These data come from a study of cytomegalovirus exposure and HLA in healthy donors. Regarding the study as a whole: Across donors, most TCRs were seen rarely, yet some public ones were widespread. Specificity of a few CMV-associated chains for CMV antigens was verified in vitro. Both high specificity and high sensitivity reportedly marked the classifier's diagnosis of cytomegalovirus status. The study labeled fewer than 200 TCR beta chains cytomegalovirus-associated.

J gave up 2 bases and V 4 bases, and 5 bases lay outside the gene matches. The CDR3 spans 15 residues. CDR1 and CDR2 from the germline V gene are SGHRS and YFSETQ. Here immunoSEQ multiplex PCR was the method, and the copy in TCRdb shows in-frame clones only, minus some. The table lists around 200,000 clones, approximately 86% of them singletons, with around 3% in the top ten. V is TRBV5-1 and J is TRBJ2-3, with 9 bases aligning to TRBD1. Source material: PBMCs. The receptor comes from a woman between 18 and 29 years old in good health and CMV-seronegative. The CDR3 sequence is CASSQDRGTTDTQYF. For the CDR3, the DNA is TGCGCCAGCAGCCAAGACAGGGGGACCACAGATACGCAGTATTTT.